This T cell receptor (beta chain) is from a study of CXCR3-negative and CXCR3-positive naive CD8 T cells. Study-level points and caveats: The study found CXCR3 expression partially decreased after cryopreservation and ran most assays on fresh PBMCs. Naive cells, whether CXCR3-negative or CXCR3-positive, had similar TRBV-TRBJ usage, while memory cells differed.

This CDR3 has 15 amino acids. CDR1 is MNHEY, CDR2 SVGAGI, per germline. Triplicate sorts, 320,000 or so cells apiece, were made for each CD8+ T cell subset. The libraries of TRB cDNA were constructed through 5' RACE using UMI labels. TCRdb re-called the 5' RACE reads, yielding one record per CDR3 amino acid sequence without DNA. Its table records some 38,000 distinct CDR3 sequences. In the case of this clonotype: Its antigen remains unidentified.

Material for sequencing was memory CD8+ T cells from blood. The receptor's source is a human donor in good health. Some clones in this sample may be carry-over from other donors' samples. This chain links TRBV6-5 with TRBJ2-3; the D gene TCRdb calls, TRBD2, cannot be checked with no DNA. CDR3 loop: CASSTSSERSDTQYF.